A single sample is the source of the 28 T cell receptor beta chains below, sequenced in a study of CD8 T cells in ankylosing spondylitis. Broader study findings: Ankylosing spondylitis blood appeared to be characterized by a TCR beta motif of 8 or 9 highly homologous variants.

Their cognate antigens are unknown. TCRdb itself ran the 5' RACE reads through MiXCR, one entry per CDR3 protein. The profile shows around 430,000 distinct CDR3 sequences, 15% to 20% of them singletons. Material for sequencing was blood, either unsorted or a sorted T cell fraction (not recorded which). Source of these receptors: a male donor with ankylosing spondylitis.

There are a few counts of this clonotype. This rearrangement joins TRBV20-1 to TRBJ2-4; D not resolved. Germline V CDR1 and CDR2: DFQATT, SNEGSKA (reference sequence). Trimming removed 6 bases at V and 7 bases at J, with 16 bases between. The CDR3 loop spans 13 amino acids. The CDR3 DNA reads as TGCAGTGCCCGTACGCAGCAATTGAACATTCAGTACTTC. This sequence encodes CSARTQQLNIQYF.

V is TRBV5-1 and J is TRBJ1-6; D is unclear. The V gene lost 3 bases and the J gene lost 7 bases, with 8 bases spanning the gap. CDR1 and CDR2 (germline): SGHRS, YFSETQ. CDR3 size: 13 residues. The CDR3 DNA follows: TGCGCCAGCAGCTCTTCAGGAAATTCACCCCTCCACTTT. Its protein is CASSSSGNSPLHF.

This clonotype was counted many times. The chain has TRBV12-3 or TRBV12-4 and TRBJ2-2; 11 bases align to TRBD2. The CDR3 runs 15 residues. The junction had 5 bases not matched to a gene; V was cut back by 6 bases and J by 5 bases. As DNA, the CDR3 is TGTGCCAGCAGCCATAGCGGGGGGGTGACCGGGGAGCTGTTTTTT. Translating it yields CASSHSGGVTGELFF.

This rearrangement joins TRBV27 to TRBJ2-7; 9 bases line up with TRBD2. V shed 2 bases and J 3 bases; nucleotides not matched to a gene: 5. Germline V gene data show CDR1 as MNHEY and CDR2 as SMNVEV (reference sequence). The CDR3 has 15 residues. The CDR3 DNA reads as TGTGCCAGCAGTTTACAACGCGGGGGGGGCTACGAGCAGTACTTC. Residues: CASSLQRGGGYEQYF.

This clonotype was observed a handful of times. This chain uses TRBV12-3 or TRBV12-4 with TRBJ2-1, with D tentatively TRBD1 (5 bases). Trimming removed 7 bases at V and 4 bases at J, with 14 bases between. The CDR3 contains 14 residues. The CDR3 DNA reads TGTGCCAGCATACGATCTGCAGGGTACAATGAGCAGTTCTTC. Translating gives CASIRSAGYNEQFF.

This clonotype was seen more than once but under ten times. V is TRBV7-3 and J is TRBJ1-1; TRBD1 is a possible D gene (6 bases). The CDR3 length is 15 residues. Trimming removed 5 bases from V and 7 bases from J, with 20 bases in between. Germline V lookup: CDR1 SGHTA, CDR2 FQGTGA. The CDR3 nucleotides are TGTGCCAGCAGCAAACCTCCGGCAGGGGCAAATGAAGCTTTCTTT. Translated: CASSKPPAGANEAFF.

This clonotype was counted a few times. The chain carries TRBV4-1 and TRBJ1-3, with D possibly matching TRBD1 (5 bases). Germline V gene data show CDR1 as MGHRA and CDR2 as YSYEKL. Trimming removed 3 bases from V and 3 bases from J, with 15 bases in between. The CDR3 consists of 16 residues. The CDR3 loop reads CASSQPPQGNGNTIYF. CDR3 nucleotides: TGCGCCAGCAGCCAGCCCCCTCAGGGAAATGGAAACACCATATATTTT.

The chain uses TRBV3-1 and TRBJ2-3; possibly TRBD2 for D (7 bases). Germline V gene data show CDR1 as LGHDT and CDR2 as YNNKEL (reference sequence). Trimming took off 4 bases at V and 7 bases at J, with 18 bases between the two ends. This CDR3 spans 15 amino acids. In DNA, the CDR3 is TGTGCCAGCAGCCCTGGGGAGGGGGTGCAATATACGCAGTATTTT. Its protein product is CASSPGEGVQYTQYF.

J is TRBJ1-2 and V is TRBV4-2; a possible D gene is TRBD1 (5 bases). This CDR3 comprises 15 residues. The germline V and J ends were trimmed by 0 bases and 4 bases, with 12 bases remaining between them. Germline-derived CDR1 and CDR2 are LGHNA and YNFKEQ. The CDR3 coding sequence is TGTGCCAGCAGCCAAGATGGGCAGGGTGCCTATGGCTACACCTTC. Amino acids: CASSQDGQGAYGYTF.

This clonotype has only a few counts. The genes are TRBV6-1 and TRBJ1-2; no clear D gene. This CDR3 is built from 14 residues. With 6 bases removed from V and 5 bases from J, the gap between germline ends came to 16 bases. Germline loops: CDR1 MNHNS, CDR2 SASEGT. The CDR3 loop is CASSREASVYGYTF. The CDR3 DNA reads TGTGCCAGCAGCCGAGAGGCGAGTGTATATGGCTACACCTTC.

The rearrangement uses TRBV3-1 and TRBJ1-1; D ambiguous. The germline V and J ends were trimmed by 0 bases and 10 bases, with 9 bases remaining between them. The CDR3 length is 12 residues. Germline assignment: CDR1 LGHDT and CDR2 YNNKEL (reference sequence). CDR3 DNA: TGTGCCAGCAGCCAAGATGAGAGGGTAGCTTTCTTT. Translated, it gives CASSQDERVAFF. Together with reference TRBV3-1 and TRBJ1-1, the CDR3 gives the full variable domain: DTAVSQTPKYLVTQMGNDKSIKCEQNLGHDTMYWYKQDSKKFLKIMFSYNNKELIINETVPNRFSPKSPDKAHLNLHINSLELGDSAVYFCASSQDERVAFFGQGTRLTVV.

The chain is built from TRBV21-1 and TRBJ1-4; TRBD1 is taken as the D call from the table, unchecked against the DNA. TRBV21-1 is recorded as a pseudogene. This CDR3 spans 15 amino acids. CDR3 in DNA: TGTGCCAGCAGCTATAGACAGGGGAAAAATGAAAAACTGTTTTTT. Translation: CASSYRQGKNEKLFF.

The rearrangement joins TRBV20-1 to TRBJ2-1; 7 bases fit TRBD2. The CDR3 has 14 amino acids. With 2 bases clipped from V and 4 bases from J, the junction kept 5 bases outside the gene matches. Germline-derived CDR1 and CDR2 are DFQATT and SNEGSKA (reference sequence). The CDR3 region has the DNA TGCAGTGCTAGATCGGCTAGCGGTTACAATGAGCAGTTCTTC. It translates to CSARSASGYNEQFF.

This clonotype showed up many times. This chain connects TRBV5-1 to TRBJ2-3; D is tentatively TRBD1 or TRBD2 (5 bases each). Germline values: CDR1 SGHRS, CDR2 YFSETQ. V was shortened by 4 bases and J by 6 bases, with 12 bases between the two germline ends. The CDR3 totals 13 residues. Here the CDR3 DNA reads TGCGCCAGCAGCGGGGACCTTTCGGATACGCAGTATTTT. Its translation: CASSGDLSDTQYF.

The chain employs TRBV11-2 and TRBJ2-1; TRBD2 aligns across 12 bases. J lost 13 bases, V lost 1 base, and 26 bases had no gene match. The CDR3 contains 21 residues. Germline lookup yields CDR1 SGHAT and CDR2 FQNNGV. The DNA for the CDR3 is TGTGCCAGCAGCTTAGGCCGACTAGCGGGAGTAACCCCCTTTCATTTTTACGTCCAGTTCTTC. Translation: CASSLGRLAGVTPFHFYVQFF.

The rearrangement links TRBV20-1 to TRBJ2-3; 12 positions match TRBD2. This CDR3 region has 15 residues. The trim removed 5 bases at V and 2 bases at J, leaving 5 bases unmatched. CDR1 is DFQATT, CDR2 SNEGSKA, per germline (reference sequence). The CDR3 sequence: CSAPRTSGVTDTQYF. CDR3 bases: TGCAGTGCTCCACGGACTAGCGGGGTCACAGATACGCAGTATTTT.

This clonotype was seen a few times. This chain links TRBV20-1 with TRBJ1-6; D is unresolved. The CDR3 consists of 16 residues. V lost 0 bases and J 9 bases, leaving 18 bases between the germline ends. Germline V gives CDR1 DFQATT, CDR2 SNEGSKA (reference sequence). CDR3 nucleotides: TGCAGTGCTAGAGATAGGCTTACGGGGTTGGGTTCACCCCTCCACTTT. This translates into CSARDRLTGLGSPLHF.

The chain uses TRBV5-6 and TRBJ2-6; no firm D call. Germline loops: CDR1 SGHDT, CDR2 YYEEEE. V dropped 3 bases and J dropped 7 bases, with 11 bases sitting between them. CDR3 size: 14 residues. CDR3 nucleotide sequence: TGTGCCAGCAGCTCTTGGGGAATTGCCAACGTCCTGACTTTC. Protein: CASSSWGIANVLTF.

This chain connects TRBV6-4 to TRBJ2-1, with 9 bases lining up with TRBD2. V dropped 1 base and J dropped 9; count of bases not matched to a gene: 4. The CDR3 runs 14 residues. CDR1 and CDR2 from the germline V gene are MRHNA and SNTAGT. The CDR3 region is CASSDWRGGGEQFF. Here the CDR3 DNA reads TGTGCCAGCAGTGACTGGCGGGGGGGCGGTGAGCAGTTCTTC.

This sequence joins TRBV29-1 and TRBJ1-2; no clear D gene. Germline CDR1 and CDR2: SQVTM and ANQGSEA. This CDR3 has 16 residues. Deletions cut 0 bases from V and 3 bases from J, with 17 bases between. The CDR3 here is CSVEEAGYADYYGYTF. The CDR3, as DNA: TGCAGCGTTGAAGAGGCTGGTTACGCGGATTACTATGGCTACACCTTC.

Points on this clonotype: Germline and junction disagree at one end, which may indicate a read error. CDR3 loop: CASSLMRVNTRELFF. The CDR3 nucleotides are TGTGCCAGCAGTTTAATGCGGGTGAACACCAGGGAGCTGTTTTTT. This chain uses TRBV12-3 or TRBV12-4 with TRBJ2-2; D is possibly TRBD2 (5 bases). The CDR3 totals 15 residues.

The gene calls are TRBV6-1 and TRBJ2-7, with 11 bases aligning to TRBD2. CDR1 and CDR2 (germline): MNHNS, SASEGT. V dropped 10 bases and J dropped 5; count of bases not matched to a gene: 10. The CDR3 is 14 amino acids. The CDR3 bases are TGTGCCACCAGGACTACTAGCGGGAGAAACGAGCAGTACTTC. Its translation: CATRTTSGRNEQYF.

This clonotype appeared a few times. The rearrangement uses TRBV3-1 and TRBJ2-3; weak D call: TRBD1 (5 bases). The V end lost 0 bases, the J end lost 3 bases, and 13 bases lay between the germline ends. CDR1 LGHDT and CDR2 YNNKEL come from the germline V gene (reference sequence). The CDR3 has 16 amino acids. CDR3 amino acids: CASSQDKNRRTDTQYF. In DNA, the CDR3 is TGTGCCAGCAGCCAAGATAAGAACAGGCGAACAGATACGCAGTATTTT.

J is TRBJ2-7 and V is TRBV12-3 or TRBV12-4; D not certain. This CDR3 spans 14 amino acids. V was pared by 3 bases and J by 6 bases, with 15 bases between. The chain's CDR3 is CASSFARRNSEQYF. CDR3 bases: TGTGCCAGCAGTTTTGCCAGAAGGAATTCCGAGCAGTACTTC.

In its sample, this clonotype was seen a few times. This chain joins TRBV2 and TRBJ1-1, with a weak D call TRBD1 (6 bases). The CDR3 totals 15 residues. Trimming left V 7 bases short and J 4 bases short, with 19 bases between. CDR1 and CDR2 from the germline V gene are SNHLY and FYNNEI. CDR3 DNA sequence: TGTGCCAGCACCCGAGGGAGGGGGGGGGTCACTGAAGCTTTCTTT. It encodes CASTRGRGGVTEAFF.

This clonotype was seen a few times. The chain recombines TRBV10-3 with TRBJ2-3; tentatively, D is TRBD1 (6 bases). Germline CDR1 and CDR2: ENHRY and SYGVKD. Trimming stripped 1 base from V and 4 bases from J, with 12 bases between. The CDR3 loop spans 15 amino acids. CDR3 region: CAISEWQGPADTQYF. CDR3 nucleotide sequence: TGTGCCATCAGTGAGTGGCAGGGGCCGGCAGATACGCAGTATTTT.

The chain has TRBV12-3 or TRBV12-4 and TRBJ1-3; 7 nucleotides line up with TRBD1. This CDR3 is built from 16 residues. The V segment lost 3 bases and the J segment 4 bases; nucleotides outside the gene matches: 9. DNA for the CDR3: TGTGCCAGCAGTTTGGCAGGGGGGGGTTCCGGAAACACCATATATTTT. It translates to CASSLAGGGSGNTIYF.

This clonotype turned up a few times. The rearrangement links TRBV4-2 to TRBJ2-3; 9 positions agree with TRBD2. Per germline, CDR1 LGHNA and CDR2 YNFKEQ. The CDR3 is 16 residues long. The junction had 10 bases not matched to a gene; V was cut back by 6 bases and J by 3 bases. CDR3 DNA sequence: TGTGCCAGCAGGGCTGGAACTAGCGGGTTAACAGATACGCAGTATTTT. Amino acids: CASRAGTSGLTDTQYF.